Many counts were recorded for the clone carrying this TCR beta chain. Its antigen is undetermined. Germline V gene sequence: CDR1 SGHTA, CDR2 FQGNSA. V lost 2 bases and J lost 0, with 17 bases in between. This CDR3 region has 18 residues. Each CDR3 protein gets one entry after TCRdb re-called the reads with MiXCR. The sample lists more than 250,000 distinct CDR3 sequences; approximately 25% were seen once. The data stem from a study of T cell repertoires in cytomegalovirus infection. Study-wide context: Researchers turned to recently identified HLA-C-restricted CMV epitopes as well as well-studied HLA-B-restricted ones. CMV infection together with matching HLA type was indicated by public TCR beta signatures.

The study's findings and limits: Accumulated public TCR beta family frequency recognized individuals carrying CMV together with the relevant HLA. The response measured ex vivo was dominated by TCR beta clonotypes (HLA-C-restricted and CMV-specific).

The source material was cultured PBMCs, sampled from culture after CMV antigen stimulation. The receptor was derived from a human donor in good health (CMV status not recorded). Some clones in this sample may be carry-over from other donors' samples. The rearrangement joins TRBV7-2 to TRBJ1-5; D uncertain. CDR3 region: CASSLWVSQLNSNQPQHF. CDR3 nucleotides: TGTGCCAGCAGCTTATGGGTCAGCCAACTCAATAGCAATCAGCCCCAGCATTTT.